This T cell receptor (beta chain) was recovered during a study of cytomegalovirus exposure and HLA in healthy donors. Notes on the study in general: TCR beta chains associated with HLA were, in a later analysis, more clonally expanded than equally common others.

Unrecorded immune exposures were likely, despite nominal health at sampling. The PCR contained 60 Vbeta and 13 Jbeta primers. Clones were read by immunoSEQ multiplex PCR, and TCRdb kept only the in-frame ones, dropping some. The sample yields about 180,000 clones, more than 65% seen once. V was shortened by 8 bases and J by 7 bases, with 14 bases between the two germline ends. CDR3 size: 12 residues. CDR1 is SNHLY, CDR2 FYNNEI, per germline. With respect to this clone: Its matching antigen is unknown.

The source of this sequence is a girl aged 2-10 years in good health and CMV-seropositive. This chain links TRBV2 with TRBJ1-2, with a possible D match to TRBD1 (6 bases). Sequenced material: PBMCs. As DNA, the CDR3 is TGTGCCAGCGCCACACAGGGTTTTGGCTACACCTTC. As protein: CASATQGFGYTF.